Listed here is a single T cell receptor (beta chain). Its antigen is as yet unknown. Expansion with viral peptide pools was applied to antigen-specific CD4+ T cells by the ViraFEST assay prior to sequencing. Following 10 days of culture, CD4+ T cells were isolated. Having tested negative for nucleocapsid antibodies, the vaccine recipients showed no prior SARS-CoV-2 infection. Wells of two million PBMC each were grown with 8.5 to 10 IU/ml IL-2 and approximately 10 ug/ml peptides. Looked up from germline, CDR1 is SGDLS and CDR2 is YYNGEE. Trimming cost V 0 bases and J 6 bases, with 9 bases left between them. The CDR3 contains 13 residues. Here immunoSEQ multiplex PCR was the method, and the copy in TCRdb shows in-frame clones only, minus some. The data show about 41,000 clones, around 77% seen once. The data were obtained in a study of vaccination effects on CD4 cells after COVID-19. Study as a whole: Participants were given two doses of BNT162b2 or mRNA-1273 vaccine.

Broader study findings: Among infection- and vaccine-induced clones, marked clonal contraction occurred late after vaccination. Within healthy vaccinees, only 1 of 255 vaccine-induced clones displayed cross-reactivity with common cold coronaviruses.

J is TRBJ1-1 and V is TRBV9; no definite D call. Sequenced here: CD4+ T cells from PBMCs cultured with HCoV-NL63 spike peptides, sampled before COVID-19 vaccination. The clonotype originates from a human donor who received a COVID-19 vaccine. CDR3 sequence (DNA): TGTGCCAGCAGCGTAGGTGTCAGACCTGAAGCTTTCTTT. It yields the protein CASSVGVRPEAFF. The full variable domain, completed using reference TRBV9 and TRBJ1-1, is DSGVTQTPKHLITATGQRVTLRCSPRSGDLSVYWYQQSLDQGLQFLIQYYNGEERAKGNILERFSAQQFPDLHSELNLSSLELGDSALYFCASSVGVRPEAFFGQGTRLTVV.